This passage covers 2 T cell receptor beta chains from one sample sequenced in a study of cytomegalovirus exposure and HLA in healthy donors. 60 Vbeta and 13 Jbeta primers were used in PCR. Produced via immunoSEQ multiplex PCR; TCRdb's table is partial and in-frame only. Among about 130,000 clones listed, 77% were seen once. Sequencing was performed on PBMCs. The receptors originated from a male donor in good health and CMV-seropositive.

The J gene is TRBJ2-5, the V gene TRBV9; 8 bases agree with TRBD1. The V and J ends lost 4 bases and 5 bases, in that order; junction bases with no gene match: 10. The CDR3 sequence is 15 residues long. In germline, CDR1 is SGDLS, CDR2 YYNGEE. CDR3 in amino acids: CASSPNVRGQETQYF. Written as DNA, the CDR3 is TGTGCCAGCAGCCCCAACGTCAGGGGGCAGGAGACCCAGTACTTC.

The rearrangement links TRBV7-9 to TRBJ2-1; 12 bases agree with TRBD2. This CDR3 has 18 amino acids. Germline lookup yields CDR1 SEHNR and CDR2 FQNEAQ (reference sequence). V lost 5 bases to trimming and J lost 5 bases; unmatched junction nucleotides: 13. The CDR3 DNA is TGTGCCAGCAGCCGCCGGGCGTCTAGCGGGAGGGCTCACAATGAGCAGTTCTTC. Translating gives CASSRRASSGRAHNEQFF.